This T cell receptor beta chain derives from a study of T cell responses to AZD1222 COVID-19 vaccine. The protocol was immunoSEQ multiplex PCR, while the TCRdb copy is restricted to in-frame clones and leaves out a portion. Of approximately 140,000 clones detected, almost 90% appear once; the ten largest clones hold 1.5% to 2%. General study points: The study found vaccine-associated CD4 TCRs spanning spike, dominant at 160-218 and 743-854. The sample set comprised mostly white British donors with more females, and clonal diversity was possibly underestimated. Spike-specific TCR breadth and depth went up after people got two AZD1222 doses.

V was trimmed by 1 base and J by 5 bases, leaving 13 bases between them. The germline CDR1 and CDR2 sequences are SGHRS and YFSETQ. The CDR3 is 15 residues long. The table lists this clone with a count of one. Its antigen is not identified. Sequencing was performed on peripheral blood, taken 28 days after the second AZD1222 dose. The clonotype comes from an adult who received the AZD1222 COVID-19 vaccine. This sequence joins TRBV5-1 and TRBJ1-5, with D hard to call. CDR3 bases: TGCGCCAGCAGCTTGATAGATAGCCGGGATCAGCCCCAGCATTTT. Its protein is CASSLIDSRDQPQHF. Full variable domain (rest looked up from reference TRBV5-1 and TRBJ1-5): KAGVTQTPRYLIKTRGQQVTLSCSPISGHRSVSWYQQTPGQGLQFLFEYFSETQRNKGNFPGRFSGRQFSNSRSEMNVSTLELGDSALYLCASSLIDSRDQPQHFGDGTRLSIL.